The 5 T cell receptor beta chains below all came from one sample that was sequenced in a study of T cell repertoires in cytomegalovirus infection. No antigen has been assigned to these receptors. One entry per CDR3 protein, called by TCRdb with MiXCR from the reads. The sample shows approximately 910,000 distinct CDR3 sequences, roughly 30% of them seen only once. The source material was cultured CD8+ T cells from PBMCs, sampled from culture after CMV antigen stimulation. These receptors were collected from a human donor in good health (CMV status not recorded). Some clones in this sample may be carry-over from other donors' samples.

DNA for the CDR3: TGTGCCAGCAGTTACTCGACCGCGGGAAGACCGAGCTCCTATAATTCACCCCTCCACTTT. Amino acids: CASSYSTAGRPSSYNSPLHF. The V gene is TRBV6-2 or TRBV6-3, the J gene TRBJ1-6; D remains ambiguous. The CDR3 is 20 residues long. The V gene lost 0 bases and the J gene lost 0 bases, with 18 bases spanning the gap. Germline-derived CDR1 and CDR2 are MNHEY and SVGEGT.

This clonotype occurred a few times. The chain uses TRBV28 and TRBJ1-1; no clear D. V was trimmed by 6 bases and J by 0 bases, leaving 17 bases between them. The length of the CDR3 is 16 residues. Germline loops: CDR1 MDHEN, CDR2 SYDVKM. CDR3 bases: TGTGCCAGCAGCTACAACCTGTCCGGTATGAACACTGAAGCTTTCTTT. Its translation: CASSYNLSGMNTEAFF.

A few counts support this clonotype. This chain joins TRBV2 and TRBJ1-3; 7 bases map to TRBD1. The trim removed 7 bases at V and 0 bases at J, leaving 6 bases unmatched. Germline values: CDR1 SNHLY, CDR2 FYNNEI. The CDR3 runs 15 residues. The CDR3 DNA sequence: TGTGCCAGCACTCCAGGGGGGAGCTCTGGAAACACCATATATTTT. Protein: CASTPGGSSGNTIYF.

V is TRBV29-1 and J is TRBJ1-2; D remains unclear. V was pared by 4 bases and J by 7 bases, with 13 bases between. The germline CDR1 and CDR2 sequences are SQVTM and ANQGSEA. The CDR3 sequence is 12 residues long. The CDR3 is CSVGREGTGYTF. The CDR3 coding sequence is TGCAGCGTTGGGAGGGAGGGAACTGGCTACACCTTC.

This clonotype was seen a handful of times. This chain joins TRBV27 and TRBJ2-1; tentatively, D is TRBD1 (6 bases). Trimming took 4 bases from V and 4 from J, leaving 26 bases between them. CDR3 length: 19 residues. Germline V CDR1 and CDR2: MNHEY, SMNVEV (reference sequence). In nucleotides, the CDR3 is TGTGCCAGCAGTTCCTCCCCCCCGGGACACCTATACCCTTACAATGAGCAGTTCTTC. Protein: CASSSSPPGHLYPYNEQFF.